The clone carrying this T cell receptor beta chain appeared a few times. The source of the sample is a study of blood T cell repertoires in COVID-19. The wider study: The United States, Italy and Spain supplied acute and convalescent COVID-19 samples. Nucleic acid was either cDNA or gDNA, and it came from T cells, B-cell-depleted T cells, or PBMCs.

As handled by the study authors: Nucleated cell number was recorded as an estimate derived from reference gene primer amplification. This table comes from immunoSEQ multiplex PCR, and its TCRdb copy is limited to in-frame clones, with some not included. V, J and clone size are those of that table, while D and trimming were read from the DNA. Of tens of thousands of clones in the sample, about 74% were seen once. The length of the CDR3 is 13 residues. In germline, CDR1 is LNHDA, CDR2 SQIVND (reference sequence). J lost 5 bases, V lost 9 bases, and 5 bases had no gene match. The sample was peripheral blood. This TCR was sampled from a human donor in a cohort sampled during active COVID-19. The chain uses TRBV19 and TRBJ2-7; 12 bases fit TRBD1. CDR3 sequence: CASGTGGRDEQYF. In DNA, the CDR3 is TGTGCCAGCGGGACAGGGGGCAGGGACGAGCAGTACTTC.